The following is a T cell receptor beta chain sequence with its context. The antigen it recognizes is unknown. No base quality information exists; no much larger clone differs at one position. The data belong to a study of T cell repertoires in cytomegalovirus infection (dated by TCRdb to between 2018 and 2020). Some background on the complete study: Recently identified HLA-C-restricted CMV epitopes, whose presentation resists viral immunomodulation, were targeted by peptide stimulations together with well-studied HLA-B-restricted epitopes. Donor HLA type was relevant to the analysis, as public TCR beta signatures indicated carriage of CMV infection together with the matching HLA type. Study-level results and caveats: Cumulative frequency of public TCR beta family members discriminated carriers of CMV infection plus the relevant HLA type in this cohort and an independent 352-donor cohort. In the ex vivo response, HLA-C-restricted CMV-specific TCR beta clonotypes were dominant, and in two of eight donors the single most frequent clonotype came from this HLA-C-restricted group.

The CDR3 measures 14 amino acids from cysteine to phenylalanine. The sequence is cut down to CDR3 DNA, 42 bases in frame from base 1. The V end gives up 5 bases and the J end 4 bases, leaving 3 bases in the junction not matched to a gene. From a lookup of the germline V gene (reference sequence), CDR1 and CDR2 are MNHNY and SVGAGI. The treatment or condition tag for this specimen amounts to: in vitro stimulation with specific CMV peptide epitopes to enrich CMV-specific T cells. Sequencer: Illumina HiSeq 1500. TCRdb reworked the public reads: Q25 trimming with fastp, MiXCR clone assembly, productive beta chains retained. Entries that share a CDR3 protein sequence are merged under the most common genes and DNA. The sample data list approximately 350,000 distinct CDR3 sequences, and about 34% of these were observed just once. The ten largest clones represent roughly 14% of the sample.

The rearrangement combines TRBV6-6 with TRBJ1-3, with 9 bases aligning to TRBD1. The receptor was isolated from a human donor in good health (CMV status not recorded). Some clones in this sample may be carry-over from other donors' samples. The material was cultured PBMCs, obtained from culture after CMV antigen stimulation. Here is the DNA: TGTGCCAGCAGTCATGGGACAGGGGGAAACACCATATATTTT. It specifies CASSHGTGGNTIYF.